The 3 T cell receptor beta chains below all came from one sample that was sequenced in a study of shared clonotypes between healthy human individuals. Profiled with immunoSEQ multiplex PCR; TCRdb holds only in-frame clones, not every one. The repertoire consists of roughly 2.2 million clones, with about nine tenths occurring once and the leading ten covering 0.3% to 0.45%. Input material: naive CD4+ T cells from PBMCs. Subset noted: CD45RA+ positively selected. These TCRs come from a man younger than 35 in good health. Some clones in this sample may be carry-over from other donors' samples.

This chain uses TRBV5-4 with TRBJ1-2; TRBD1 matches 8 bases. V shed 3 bases and J 4 bases; nucleotides not matched to a gene: 2. This CDR3 spans 13 amino acids. Germline CDR1 SGHNT, CDR2 YYREEE (reference sequence). For the CDR3, the DNA is TGTGCCAGCAGCTGGACAGGGAGCTATGGCTACACCTTC. Its protein product is CASSWTGSYGYTF.

As regards this clone: The germline gene is not matched at one end of the junction; a read error may be the cause. The chain couples TRBV7-9 to TRBJ2-5, with D hard to call. The CDR3 sequence is 11 residues long. Germline CDR1 is SEHNR and CDR2 is FQNEAQ (reference sequence). CDR3 region: CASSIEETQYF. CDR3 nucleotide sequence: TGTGCCAGCAGCATTGAAGAAACCCAGTACTTC.

The chain uses TRBV19 and TRBJ2-5; TRBD2 agrees at 14 bases. V shed 4 bases, J shed 1 base, and the junction held 2 bases outside the gene matches. Germline V gene lookup returns CDR1 LNHDA and CDR2 SQIVND (reference sequence). CDR3 length: 16 residues. The CDR3 nucleotides are TGTGCCAGTAGTACCGGGACTAGCGGGAGCCAAGAGACCCAGTACTTC. This encodes CASSTGTSGSQETQYF.